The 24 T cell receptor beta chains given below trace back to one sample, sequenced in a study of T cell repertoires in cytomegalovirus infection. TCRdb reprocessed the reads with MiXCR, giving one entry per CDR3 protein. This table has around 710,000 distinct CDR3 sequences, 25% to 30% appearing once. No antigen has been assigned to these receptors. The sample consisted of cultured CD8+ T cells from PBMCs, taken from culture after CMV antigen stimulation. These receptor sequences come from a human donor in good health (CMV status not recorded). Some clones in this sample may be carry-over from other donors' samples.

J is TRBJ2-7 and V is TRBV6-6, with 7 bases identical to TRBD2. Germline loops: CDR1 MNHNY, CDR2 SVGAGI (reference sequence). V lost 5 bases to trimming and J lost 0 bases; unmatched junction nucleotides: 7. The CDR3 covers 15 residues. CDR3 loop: CASSPPRTSSYEQYF. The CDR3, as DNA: TGTGCCAGCAGTCCCCCGAGGACTAGCTCCTACGAGCAGTACTTC.

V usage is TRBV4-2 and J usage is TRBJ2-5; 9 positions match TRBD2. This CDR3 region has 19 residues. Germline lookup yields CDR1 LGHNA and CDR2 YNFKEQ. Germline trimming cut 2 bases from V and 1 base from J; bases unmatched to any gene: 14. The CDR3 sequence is CASSQSILGASGVQETQYF. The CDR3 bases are TGTGCCAGCAGCCAATCGATTTTAGGTGCTAGCGGGGTCCAAGAGACCCAGTACTTC.

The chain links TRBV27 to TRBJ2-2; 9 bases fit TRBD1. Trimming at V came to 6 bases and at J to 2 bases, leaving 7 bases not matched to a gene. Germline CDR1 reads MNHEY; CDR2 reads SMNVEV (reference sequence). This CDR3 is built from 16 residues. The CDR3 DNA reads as TGTGCCAGCAGACGAGGGACAGGGACTAACACCGGGGAGCTGTTTTTT. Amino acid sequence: CASRRGTGTNTGELFF.

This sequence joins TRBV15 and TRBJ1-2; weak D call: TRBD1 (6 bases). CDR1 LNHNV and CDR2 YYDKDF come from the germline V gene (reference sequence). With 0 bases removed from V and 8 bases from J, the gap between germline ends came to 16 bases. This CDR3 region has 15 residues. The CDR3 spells CATSREKGGSRGYTF. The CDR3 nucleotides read TGTGCCACCAGCAGAGAGAAGGGGGGATCTCGGGGCTACACCTTC.

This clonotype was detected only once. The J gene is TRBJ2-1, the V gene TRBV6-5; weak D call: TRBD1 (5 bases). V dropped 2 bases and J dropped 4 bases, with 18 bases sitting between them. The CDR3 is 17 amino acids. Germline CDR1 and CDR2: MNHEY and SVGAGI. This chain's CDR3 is CASSYVQGGLLYNEQFF. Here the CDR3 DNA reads TGTGCCAGCAGTTACGTTCAGGGCGGCCTCCTATACAATGAGCAGTTCTTC.

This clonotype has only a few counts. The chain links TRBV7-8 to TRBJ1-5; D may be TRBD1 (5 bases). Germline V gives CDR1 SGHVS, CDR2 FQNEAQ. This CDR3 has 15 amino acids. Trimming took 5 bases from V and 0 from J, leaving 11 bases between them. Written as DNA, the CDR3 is TGTGCCAGCAGCCTAGACAGCCTTAGCAATCAGCCCCAGCATTTT. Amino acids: CASSLDSLSNQPQHF.

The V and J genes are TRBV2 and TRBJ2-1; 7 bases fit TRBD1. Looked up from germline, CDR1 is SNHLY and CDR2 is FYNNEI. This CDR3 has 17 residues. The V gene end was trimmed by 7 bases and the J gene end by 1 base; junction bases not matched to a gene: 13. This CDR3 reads CASNLPIDRESYNEQFF. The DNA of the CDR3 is TGTGCCAGCAATCTGCCAATCGACAGGGAGTCCTACAATGAGCAGTTCTTC.

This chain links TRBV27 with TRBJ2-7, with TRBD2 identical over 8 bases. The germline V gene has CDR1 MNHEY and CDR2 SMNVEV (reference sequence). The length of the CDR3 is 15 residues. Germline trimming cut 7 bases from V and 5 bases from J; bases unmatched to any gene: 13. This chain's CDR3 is CASMPLAAPSNEQYV. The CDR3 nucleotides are TGTGCCAGCATGCCACTAGCGGCGCCCTCAAACGAGCAGTACGTC.

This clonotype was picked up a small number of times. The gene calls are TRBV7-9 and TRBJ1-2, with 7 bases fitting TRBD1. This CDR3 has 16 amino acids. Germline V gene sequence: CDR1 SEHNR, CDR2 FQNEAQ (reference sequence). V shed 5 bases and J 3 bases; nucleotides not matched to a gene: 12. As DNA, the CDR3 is TGTGCCAGCAGCCCTCCGGACAGGAGCGTCGACTATGGCTACACCTTC. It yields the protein CASSPPDRSVDYGYTF.

In DNA, the CDR3 is TGTGCCAGCAGTTACAGGGGGCACGGCACTGAAGCTTTCTTT. This sequence encodes CASSYRGHGTEAFF. The rearrangement uses TRBV6-5 and TRBJ1-1; 7 positions match TRBD1. CDR1 is MNHEY, CDR2 SVGAGI, per germline. The CDR3 extends over 14 amino acids. V shed 2 bases, J shed 4 bases, and the junction held 4 bases outside the gene matches.

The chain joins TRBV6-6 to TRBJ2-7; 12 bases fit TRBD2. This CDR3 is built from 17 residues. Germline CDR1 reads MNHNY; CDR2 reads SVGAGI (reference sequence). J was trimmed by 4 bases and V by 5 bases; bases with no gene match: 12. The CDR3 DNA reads TGTGCCAGCAGTGCCTTGACTAGCGGGGGCCCATCGTACGAGCAGTACTTC. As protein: CASSALTSGGPSYEQYF.

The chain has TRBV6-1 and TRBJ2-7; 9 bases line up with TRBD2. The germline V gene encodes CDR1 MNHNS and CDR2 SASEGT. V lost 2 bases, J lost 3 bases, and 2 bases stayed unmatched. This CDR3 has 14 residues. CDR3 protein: CASSESGGYYEQYV. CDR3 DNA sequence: TGTGCCAGCAGTGAAAGCGGGGGGTACTACGAGCAGTACGTC.

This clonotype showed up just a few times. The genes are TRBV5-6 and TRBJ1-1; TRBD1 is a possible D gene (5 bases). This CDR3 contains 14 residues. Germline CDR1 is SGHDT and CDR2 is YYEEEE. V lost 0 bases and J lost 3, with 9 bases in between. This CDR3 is CASSLGREDTEAFF. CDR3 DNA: TGTGCCAGCAGCTTGGGCAGGGAAGACACTGAAGCTTTCTTT.

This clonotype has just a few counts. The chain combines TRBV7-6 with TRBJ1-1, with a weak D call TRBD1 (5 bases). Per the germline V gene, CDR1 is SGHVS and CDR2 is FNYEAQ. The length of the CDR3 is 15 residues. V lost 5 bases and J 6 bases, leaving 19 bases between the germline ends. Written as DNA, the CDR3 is TGTGCCAGCAGCCCGGCGGCAGGGTCTCAGGCTGAAGCTTTCTTT. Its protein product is CASSPAAGSQAEAFF.

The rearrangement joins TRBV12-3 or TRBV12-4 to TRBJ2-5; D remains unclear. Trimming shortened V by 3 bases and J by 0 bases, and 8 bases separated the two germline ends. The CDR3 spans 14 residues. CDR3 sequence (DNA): TGTGCCAGCAGTTTGAGCGAAGACCAAGAGACCCAGTACTTC. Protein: CASSLSEDQETQYF.

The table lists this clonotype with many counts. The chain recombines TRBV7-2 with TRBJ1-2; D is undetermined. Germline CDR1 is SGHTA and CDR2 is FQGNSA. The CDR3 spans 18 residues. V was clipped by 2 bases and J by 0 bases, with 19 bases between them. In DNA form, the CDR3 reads TGTGCCAGCAGCTTACTCGGTCCTTCTGTCCCGGCTAACTATGGCTACACCTTC. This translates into CASSLLGPSVPANYGYTF.

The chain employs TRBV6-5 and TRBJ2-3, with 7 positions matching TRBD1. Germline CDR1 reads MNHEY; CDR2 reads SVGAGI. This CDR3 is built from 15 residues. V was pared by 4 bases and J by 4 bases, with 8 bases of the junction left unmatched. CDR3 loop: CASSSQGVRADTQYF. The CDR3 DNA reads TGTGCCAGCAGTTCTCAGGGGGTTCGGGCAGATACGCAGTATTTT.

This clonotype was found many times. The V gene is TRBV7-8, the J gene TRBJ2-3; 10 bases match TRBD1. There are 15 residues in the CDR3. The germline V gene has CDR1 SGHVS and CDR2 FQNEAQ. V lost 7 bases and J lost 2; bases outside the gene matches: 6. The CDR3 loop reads CASTPGQGYTDTQYF. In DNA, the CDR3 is TGTGCCAGCACCCCGGGACAGGGGTACACAGATACGCAGTATTTT.

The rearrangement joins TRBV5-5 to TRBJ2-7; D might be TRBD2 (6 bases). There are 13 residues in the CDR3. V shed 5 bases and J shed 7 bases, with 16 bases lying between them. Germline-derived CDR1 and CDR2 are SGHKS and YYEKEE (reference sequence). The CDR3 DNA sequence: TGTGCCAGCAGTCTAGGGGACTTCAGGGAGCAGTACTTC. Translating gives CASSLGDFREQYF.

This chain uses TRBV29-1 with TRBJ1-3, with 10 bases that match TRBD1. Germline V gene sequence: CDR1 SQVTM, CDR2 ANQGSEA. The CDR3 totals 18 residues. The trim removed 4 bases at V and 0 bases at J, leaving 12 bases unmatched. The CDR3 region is CSVGTGQGNGDSGNTIYF. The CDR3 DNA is TGCAGCGTTGGTACGGGACAGGGGAACGGGGACTCTGGAAACACCATATATTTT.

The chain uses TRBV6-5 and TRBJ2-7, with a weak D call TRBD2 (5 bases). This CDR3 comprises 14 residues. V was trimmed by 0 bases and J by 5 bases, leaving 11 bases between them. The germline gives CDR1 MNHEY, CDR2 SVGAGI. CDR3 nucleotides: TGTGCCAGCAGTTACTCGATGTCGGGGAACGAGCAGTACGTC. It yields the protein CASSYSMSGNEQYV.

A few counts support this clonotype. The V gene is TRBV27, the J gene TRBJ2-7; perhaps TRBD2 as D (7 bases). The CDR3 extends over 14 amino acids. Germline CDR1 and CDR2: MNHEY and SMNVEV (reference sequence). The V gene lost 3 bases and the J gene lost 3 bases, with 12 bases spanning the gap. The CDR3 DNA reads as TGTGCCAGCAGTTTCGTAGGGGGGGTCTACGAGCAGTACTTC. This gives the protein CASSFVGGVYEQYF.

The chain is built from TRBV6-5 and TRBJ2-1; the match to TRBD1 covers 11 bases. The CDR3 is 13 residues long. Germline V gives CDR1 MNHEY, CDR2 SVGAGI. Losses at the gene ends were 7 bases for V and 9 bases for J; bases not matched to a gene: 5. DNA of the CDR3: TGTGCCAGCATCCGGACAGGGGGCGGTGAGCAGTTCTTC. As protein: CASIRTGGGEQFF.

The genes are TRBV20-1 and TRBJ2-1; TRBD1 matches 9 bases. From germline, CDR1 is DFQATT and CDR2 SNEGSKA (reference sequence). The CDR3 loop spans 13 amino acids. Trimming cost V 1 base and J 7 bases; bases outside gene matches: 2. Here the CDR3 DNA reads TGCAGTGCTAGAGGGACAGGGGAAAATGAGCAGTTCTTC. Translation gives CSARGTGENEQFF.